This T cell receptor (beta chain) was sequenced for a study of T cell responses to AZD1222 COVID-19 vaccine. Study-wide results and caveats: Increases in Spike-specific TCR breadth and depth were seen after two AZD1222 doses. Among spike-specific TCRs, nearly half reportedly target unmutated variant regions. Just a handful of AZD1222 recipients were seropositive at baseline.

The CDR3 extends over 15 amino acids. V gave up 3 bases and J gave up 4 bases; unmatched junction bases: 6. The germline V gene encodes CDR1 SGDLS and CDR2 YYNGEE. Sequenced by immunoSEQ multiplex PCR; TCRdb stores in-frame clones only, minus some. The repertoire holds some 110,000 clones, with more than 75% as singletons. Concerning this clone itself: The target antigen is unknown.

This receptor was identified in an adult who received the AZD1222 COVID-19 vaccine. The chain uses TRBV9 and TRBJ2-1, with 8 bases aligning to TRBD2. Here the sequenced sample was peripheral blood, taken 28 days after the second AZD1222 dose. The CDR3 is CASSGGLASYNEQFF. CDR3 sequence (DNA): TGTGCCAGCAGCGGCGGACTAGCATCTTACAATGAGCAGTTCTTC.